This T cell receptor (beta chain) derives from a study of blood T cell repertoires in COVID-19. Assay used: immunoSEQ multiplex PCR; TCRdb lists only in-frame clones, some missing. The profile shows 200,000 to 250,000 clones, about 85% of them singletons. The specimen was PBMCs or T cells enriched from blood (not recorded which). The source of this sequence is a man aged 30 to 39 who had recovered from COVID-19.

CDR3 sequence (DNA): TGTGCCAGCAGGGCCTGGGGTCTCAGGGGGTCCTACAATGAGCAGTTCTTC. Amino acid sequence: CASRAWGLRGSYNEQFF. The chain combines TRBV2 with TRBJ2-1, with 7 nucleotides matching TRBD1. The V gene end was trimmed by 6 bases and the J gene end by 1 base; junction bases not matched to a gene: 12. The CDR3 consists of 17 residues. Germline assignment: CDR1 SNHLY and CDR2 FYNNEI.